This TCR beta chain was retrieved from a study of blood T cell repertoires in COVID-19. Profiling relied on immunoSEQ multiplex PCR, and the TCRdb table lists in-frame clones only, not all of them. This table holds 260,000 or so clones, roughly 76% found once. The V gene's germline CDR1 is SGHTA and CDR2 FQGTGA. V dropped 4 bases and J dropped 3; count of bases not matched to a gene: 8. The CDR3 has 16 amino acids. This clone has a handful of counts. The rearrangement links TRBV7-3 to TRBJ2-1; 8 bases match TRBD2. The receptor was derived from an elderly woman with COVID-19, enrolled during active disease. The sequencing input was peripheral blood. DNA of the CDR3: TGTGCCAGCAGCTATGCGGCGGGAGGCGGCTACAATGAGCAGTTCTTC. Translated: CASSYAAGGGYNEQFF.